The next 25 T cell receptor beta chains were all read from a single sample in a study of T cell repertoires in cytomegalovirus infection. TCRdb itself ran the reads through MiXCR, one entry per CDR3 protein. The sample has around 180,000 distinct CDR3 sequences; roughly 28% are singletons. Sequenced material: PBMCs. The receptor set was obtained from a human donor in good health (CMV status not recorded). Some clones in this sample may be carry-over from other donors' samples.

A few counts support this clonotype. The chain has TRBV11-1 and TRBJ2-1, with 9 bases matching TRBD2. From germline, CDR1 is SGHAT and CDR2 FQDESV (reference sequence). V gave up 1 base and J gave up 5 bases; unmatched junction bases: 3. The CDR3 extends over 15 amino acids. CDR3 coding DNA: TGTGCCAGCAGCTTAGATAGCGGGAGTCACAATGAGCAGTTCTTC. It translates to CASSLDSGSHNEQFF. Full variable domain (remainder filled in from reference TRBV11-1 and TRBJ2-1): EAEVAQSPRYKITEKSQAVAFWCDPISGHATLYWYRQILGQGPELLVQFQDESVVDDSQLPKDRFSAERLKGVDSTLKIQPAELGDSAMYLCASSLDSGSHNEQFFGPGTRLTVL.

With regard to this clonotype: The junction departs from germline at one end; a sequencing error may be responsible. The CDR3 sequence: CVSSPWWSSTDTQYF. CDR3 DNA sequence: TGTGTCAGCAGCCCTTGGTGGTCCTCGACAGATACGCAGTATTTT. J is TRBJ2-3 and V is TRBV7-2, with unresolved D. CDR3 length equals 15 residues. Per the germline V gene, CDR1 is SGHTA and CDR2 is FQGNSA.

This clonotype came up many times. The chain uses TRBV10-3 and TRBJ2-7, with D hard to call. The V end lost 5 bases, the J end lost 4 bases, and 12 bases lay between the germline ends. CDR3 size: 13 residues. Per the germline V gene, CDR1 is ENHRY and CDR2 is SYGVKD. The CDR3, as DNA: TGTGCCATCAGTAGAGAGTCAAAATACGAGCAGTACTTC. Translation: CAISRESKYEQYF.

The J gene is TRBJ1-1, the V gene TRBV27; a weak D match, TRBD1 (6 bases). CDR3 length: 15 residues. Trimming left V 0 bases short and J 0 bases short, with 8 bases between. CDR1 is MNHEY and CDR2 is SMNVEV in the germline V gene (reference sequence). The CDR3, as DNA: TGTGCCAGCAGTTTATCTCGGACAGTGAACACTGAAGCTTTCTTT. It translates to CASSLSRTVNTEAFF.

This clonotype was observed a few times. The chain has TRBV7-8 and TRBJ1-5; D gene ambiguous. Trimming left V 1 base short and J 7 bases short, with 8 bases between. The V gene's germline CDR1 is SGHVS and CDR2 FQNEAQ. The CDR3 length is 13 residues. In DNA, the CDR3 is TGTGCCAGCAGCTTAGAACTCCGGCAGCCCCAGCATTTT. Amino acids: CASSLELRQPQHF.

This clonotype has a count of ten or more. V and J are TRBV28 and TRBJ2-5, with D perhaps assigned TRBD1 or TRBD2 (5 bases each). Germline CDR1 MDHEN, CDR2 SYDVKM. V was clipped by 6 bases and J by 0 bases, with 14 bases between them. The CDR3 covers 15 residues. Here the CDR3 reads CASSHGTDYQETQYF. The CDR3 DNA sequence: TGTGCCAGCAGCCACGGGACGGACTACCAAGAGACCCAGTACTTC.

This clonotype was counted only a few times. The V and J genes are TRBV29-1 and TRBJ2-7; D may be TRBD2 (5 bases). The CDR3 loop spans 13 amino acids. Germline CDR1 is SQVTM and CDR2 is ANQGSEA. Trimming took 4 bases from V and 0 from J, leaving 10 bases between them. In nucleotides, the CDR3 is TGCAGCGTTGGCCGAGAGGGCTCCTACGAGCAGTACTTC. As protein: CSVGREGSYEQYF.

This clonotype was recorded only once. The chain has TRBV10-3 and TRBJ1-1, with 9 positions matching TRBD1. After removal of 6 bases from V and 4 bases from J, the junction contained 9 bases not matched to a gene. Germline V lookup: CDR1 ENHRY, CDR2 SYGVKD. The CDR3 is 15 residues long. CDR3 sequence reads: CAIRSDRGYSTEAFF. The CDR3 DNA sequence: TGTGCCATCAGGTCAGACAGGGGGTATAGCACTGAAGCTTTCTTT.

The chain recombines TRBV10-3 with TRBJ1-4; D is unresolved. With 0 bases removed from V and 8 bases from J, the gap between germline ends came to 7 bases. Germline loops: CDR1 ENHRY, CDR2 SYGVKD. The CDR3 is 13 amino acids. The CDR3 nucleotides are TGTGCCATCAGTGAGTCCCGAGGGGAAAAACTGTTTTTT. This codes for CAISESRGEKLFF.

The CDR3 coding sequence is TGCAGCGTTGGAGGGGGGGGAGGGCCCACAGATACGCAGTATTTT. Translating gives CSVGGGGGPTDTQYF. The chain recombines TRBV29-1 with TRBJ2-3; maybe TRBD2 (7 bases). This CDR3 is 15 amino acids long. Deletions cut 4 bases from V and 2 bases from J, with 16 bases between. Germline-derived CDR1 and CDR2 are SQVTM and ANQGSEA.

The rearrangement uses TRBV28 and TRBJ2-1, with 9 bases lining up with TRBD1. This CDR3 spans 15 amino acids. The ends lost 6 bases at V and 6 bases at J; junction bases unmatched: 9. CDR1 and CDR2 from the germline V gene are MDHEN and SYDVKM. CDR3: CASRGQGGLGNEQFF. The CDR3 bases are TGTGCCAGCAGGGGACAGGGCGGTCTGGGCAATGAGCAGTTCTTC.

This clonotype was seen only once. The J gene is TRBJ2-1, the V gene TRBV29-1, with 8 bases lining up with TRBD2. V was clipped by 7 bases and J by 10 bases; unmatched bases: 18. The CDR3 is made up of 15 amino acids. Germline V gene lookup returns CDR1 SQVTM and CDR2 ANQGSEA. The CDR3, as DNA: TGCAGCGCCGGAACCGGGACTAGATCCCTCAGGGAGCAGTTCTTC. Amino acid sequence: CSAGTGTRSLREQFF.

Remarks on this clonotype: Its ends do not fully match the called genes, so a read error is possible. This sequence joins TRBV7-4 and TRBJ2-7; a weak D match, TRBD2 (6 bases). Germline V gene lookup returns CDR1 SGHVT and CDR2 SQSDAQ. The CDR3 consists of 14 residues. CDR3 coding DNA: TGTGCCAGCAGCCCGGGACTGTTCACCTACGAGCAGCACTTC. This encodes CASSPGLFTYEQHF.

The rearrangement uses TRBV5-5 and TRBJ1-5; maybe TRBD1 (6 bases). Trimming removed 3 bases from V and 3 bases from J, with 13 bases in between. The CDR3 sequence is 15 residues long. Per the germline V gene, CDR1 is SGHKS and CDR2 is YYEKEE (reference sequence). CDR3 in DNA: TGTGCCAGCAGCTCACAGGGACTTGACAATCAGCCCCAGCATTTT. Protein sequence: CASSSQGLDNQPQHF.

The chain links TRBV4-2 to TRBJ2-2; 10 bases fit TRBD2. V gave up 1 base and J gave up 0 bases; unmatched junction bases: 5. The length of the CDR3 is 18 residues. Germline CDR1 is LGHNA and CDR2 is YNFKEQ. The CDR3 sequence is CASSQGRLAGANTGELFF. CDR3 sequence (DNA): TGTGCCAGCAGCCAAGGAAGGCTAGCGGGGGCGAACACCGGGGAGCTGTTTTTT.

This chain uses TRBV29-1 with TRBJ2-7, with D possibly being TRBD1 (5 bases). The V gene lost 7 bases and the J gene lost 6 bases, with 13 bases spanning the gap. Germline V gives CDR1 SQVTM, CDR2 ANQGSEA. CDR3 length equals 11 residues. The CDR3 reads CSAREGAEQYF. CDR3 DNA: TGCAGCGCCCGCGAAGGGGCCGAGCAGTACTTC.

CDR3: CAWRGAPLYQETQYF. In DNA form, the CDR3 reads TGTGCCTGGAGGGGTGCCCCCTTGTACCAAGAGACCCAGTACTTC. The chain links TRBV30 to TRBJ2-5; no firm D call. The germline gives CDR1 GTSNPN, CDR2 SVGIG (reference sequence). Trimming cost V 3 bases and J 0 bases, with 14 bases left between them. The CDR3 is 15 residues long.

The chain combines TRBV11-2 with TRBJ2-1; D might be TRBD1 (5 bases). V lost 4 bases and J lost 10, with 11 bases in between. This CDR3 region has 12 residues. Germline CDR1 SGHAT, CDR2 FQNNGV. DNA for the CDR3: TGTGCCAGCAGCTCCAGGGAATACGAGCAGTTCTTC. Encoded protein: CASSSREYEQFF. The complete variable domain, with remaining parts taken from reference TRBV11-2 and TRBJ2-1, reads EAGVAQSPRYKIIEKRQSVAFWCNPISGHATLYWYQQILGQGPKLLIQFQNNGVVDDSQLPKDRFSAERLKGVDSTLKIQPAKLEDSAVYLCASSSREYEQFFGPGTRLTVL.

The table lists this clonotype with many counts. V is TRBV7-2 and J is TRBJ1-2; D is uncertain. This CDR3 contains 13 residues. Per the germline V gene, CDR1 is SGHTA and CDR2 is FQGNSA. V lost 2 bases and J lost 2, with 6 bases in between. The CDR3 here is CASSLSDNYGYTF. CDR3 bases: TGTGCCAGCAGCTTATCGGACAACTATGGCTACACCTTC.

This clonotype was recorded a few times. V and J are TRBV28 and TRBJ1-2, with 7 nucleotides matching TRBD1. J lost 1 base, V lost 6 bases, and 11 bases had no gene match. The CDR3 totals 16 residues. Germline V CDR1 and CDR2: MDHEN, SYDVKM. This CDR3 reads CASSPQTGMGNYGYTF. The CDR3, as DNA: TGTGCCAGCAGCCCTCAGACAGGGATGGGTAACTATGGCTACACCTTC.

There are many counts of this clonotype. V gene TRBV20-1 combines with J gene TRBJ2-7, with D perhaps TRBD1 (7 bases). CDR3 size: 12 residues. CDR1 and CDR2 (germline): DFQATT, SNEGSKA (reference sequence). The V gene lost 3 bases and the J gene lost 3 bases, with 9 bases spanning the gap. CDR3: CSARRDSYEQYF. As DNA, the CDR3 is TGCAGTGCTAGGCGGGACAGCTACGAGCAGTACTTC.

About this clonotype itself: At one end the junction does not follow the germline gene, possibly because of a read error. This sequence joins TRBV4-1 and TRBJ1-2; D call uncertain. Germline V gene lookup returns CDR1 MGHRA and CDR2 YSYEKL. The CDR3 length is 16 residues. The CDR3 coding sequence is TGTGCCAGCAGCCAAGAAGTCGGGTTAGCTAACTATGGCTACACCTTC. Translated, it gives CASSQEVGLANYGYTF.

This chain connects TRBV5-1 to TRBJ1-4; D possibly corresponds to TRBD1 (5 bases). There are 17 residues in the CDR3. V gave up 5 bases and J gave up 3 bases, with 20 bases separating them. The germline V gene encodes CDR1 SGHRS and CDR2 YFSETQ. The DNA of the CDR3 is TGCGCCAGCAGACGGGGGACCGTCGCAGCAGCTAATGAAAAACTGTTTTTT. Protein product: CASRRGTVAAANEKLFF.

A remark on this clonotype: A read error may produce the germline difference seen at one junction end. This sequence joins TRBV20-1 and TRBJ1-5; tentatively, D is TRBD1 (5 bases). The CDR3 loop spans 15 amino acids. Germline V gene sequence: CDR1 DFQATT, CDR2 SNEGSKA (reference sequence). Here the CDR3 reads CIANSGTAEFQPQHF. CDR3 coding DNA: TGCATTGCTAACTCCGGGACGGCAGAATTTCAGCCCCAGCATTTT.

The V gene is TRBV4-3, the J gene TRBJ1-1; D is perhaps TRBD1 (6 bases). The V gene lost 4 bases and the J gene lost 0 bases, with 12 bases spanning the gap. Germline V gives CDR1 LGHNA, CDR2 YSLEER. This CDR3 is built from 15 residues. CDR3 region: CASSLADSMNTEAFF. CDR3 DNA: TGCGCCAGCAGCCTAGCGGACAGCATGAACACTGAAGCTTTCTTT.